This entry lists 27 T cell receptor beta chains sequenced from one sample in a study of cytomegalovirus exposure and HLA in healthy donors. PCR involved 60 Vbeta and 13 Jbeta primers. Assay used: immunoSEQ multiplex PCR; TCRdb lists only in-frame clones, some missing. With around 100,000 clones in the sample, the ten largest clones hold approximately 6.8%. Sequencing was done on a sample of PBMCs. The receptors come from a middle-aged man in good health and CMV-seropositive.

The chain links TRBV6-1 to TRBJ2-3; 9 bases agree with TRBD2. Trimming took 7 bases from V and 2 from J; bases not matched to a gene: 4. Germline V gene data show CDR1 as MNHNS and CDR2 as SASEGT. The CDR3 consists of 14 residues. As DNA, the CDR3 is TGTGCCAGCATTTCTAGCGGGATCACAGATACGCAGTATTTT. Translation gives CASISSGITDTQYF.

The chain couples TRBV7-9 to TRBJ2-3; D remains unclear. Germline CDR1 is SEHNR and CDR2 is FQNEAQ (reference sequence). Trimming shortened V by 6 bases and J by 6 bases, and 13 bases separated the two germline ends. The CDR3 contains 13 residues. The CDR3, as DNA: TGTGCCAGCAGGAGACAACCGGCGGATACGCAGTATTTT. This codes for CASRRQPADTQYF.

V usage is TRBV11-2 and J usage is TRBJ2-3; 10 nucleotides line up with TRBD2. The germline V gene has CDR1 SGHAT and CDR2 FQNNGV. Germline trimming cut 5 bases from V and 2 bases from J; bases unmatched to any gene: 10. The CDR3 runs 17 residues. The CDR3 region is CASSQPGLALVTDTQYF. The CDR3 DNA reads TGTGCCAGCAGCCAGCCGGGACTAGCGCTAGTCACAGATACGCAGTATTTT.

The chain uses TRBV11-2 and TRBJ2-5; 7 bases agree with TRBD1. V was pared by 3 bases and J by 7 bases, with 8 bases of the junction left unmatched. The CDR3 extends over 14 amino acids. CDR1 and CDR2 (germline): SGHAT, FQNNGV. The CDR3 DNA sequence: TGTGCCAGCAGCTTCCCGGACAGGCATGGGACCCAGTACTTC. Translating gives CASSFPDRHGTQYF.

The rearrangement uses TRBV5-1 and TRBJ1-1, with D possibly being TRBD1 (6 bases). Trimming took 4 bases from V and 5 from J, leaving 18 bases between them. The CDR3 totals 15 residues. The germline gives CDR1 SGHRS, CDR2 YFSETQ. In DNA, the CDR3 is TGCGCCAGCAGCCGGATGACAGGATCAGGTACTGAAGCTTTCTTT. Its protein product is CASSRMTGSGTEAFF.

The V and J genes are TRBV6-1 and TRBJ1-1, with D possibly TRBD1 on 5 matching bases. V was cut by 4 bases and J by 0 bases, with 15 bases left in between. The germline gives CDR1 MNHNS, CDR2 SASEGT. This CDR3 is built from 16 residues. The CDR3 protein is CASSVGTGRLNTEAFF. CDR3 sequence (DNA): TGTGCCAGCAGTGTAGGCACAGGACGGTTGAACACTGAAGCTTTCTTT.

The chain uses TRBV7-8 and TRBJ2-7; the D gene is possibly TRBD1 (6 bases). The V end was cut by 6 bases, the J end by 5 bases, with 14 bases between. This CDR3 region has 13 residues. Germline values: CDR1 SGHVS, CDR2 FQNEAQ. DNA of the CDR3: TGTGCCAGCAGTAGGGACAATATTGACGAGCAGTACTTC. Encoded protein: CASSRDNIDEQYF.

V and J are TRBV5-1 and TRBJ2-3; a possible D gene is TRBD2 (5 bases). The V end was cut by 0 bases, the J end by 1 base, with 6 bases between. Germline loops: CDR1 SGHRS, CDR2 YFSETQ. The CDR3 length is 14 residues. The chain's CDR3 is CASSLGRRTDTQYF. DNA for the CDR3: TGCGCCAGCAGCTTGGGGAGGCGCACAGATACGCAGTATTTT.

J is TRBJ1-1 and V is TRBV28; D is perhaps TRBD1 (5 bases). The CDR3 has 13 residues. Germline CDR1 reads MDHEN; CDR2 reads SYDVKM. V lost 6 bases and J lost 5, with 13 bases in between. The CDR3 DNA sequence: TGTGCCAGCAGCCAGGGTAAGATAACTGAAGCTTTCTTT. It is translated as CASSQGKITEAFF.

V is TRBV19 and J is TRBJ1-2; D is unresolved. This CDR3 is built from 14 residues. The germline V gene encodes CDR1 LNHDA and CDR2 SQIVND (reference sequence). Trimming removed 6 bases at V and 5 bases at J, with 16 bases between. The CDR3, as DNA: TGTGCCAGTAGAAGTAATATCCCCCGGTATGGCTACACCTTC. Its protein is CASRSNIPRYGYTF.

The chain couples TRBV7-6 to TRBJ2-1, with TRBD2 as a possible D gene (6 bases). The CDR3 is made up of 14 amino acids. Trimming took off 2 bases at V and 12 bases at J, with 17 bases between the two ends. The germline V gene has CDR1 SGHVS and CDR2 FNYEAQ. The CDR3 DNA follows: TGTGCCAGCAGCTTACCCGGGGGAGCTAGGGCGCAGTTCTTC. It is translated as CASSLPGGARAQFF. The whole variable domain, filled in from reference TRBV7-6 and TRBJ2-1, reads GAGVSQSPRYKVTKRGQDVALRCDPISGHVSLYWYRQALGQGPEFLTYFNYEAQQDKSGLPNDRFSAERPEGSISTLTIQRTEQRDSAMYRCASSLPGGARAQFFGPGTRLTVL.

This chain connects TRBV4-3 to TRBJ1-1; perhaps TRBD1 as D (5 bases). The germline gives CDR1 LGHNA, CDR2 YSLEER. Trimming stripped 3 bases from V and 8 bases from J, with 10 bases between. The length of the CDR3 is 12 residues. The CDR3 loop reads CASSQGNREAFF. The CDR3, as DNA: TGCGCCAGCAGCCAGGGTAACAGGGAAGCTTTCTTT.

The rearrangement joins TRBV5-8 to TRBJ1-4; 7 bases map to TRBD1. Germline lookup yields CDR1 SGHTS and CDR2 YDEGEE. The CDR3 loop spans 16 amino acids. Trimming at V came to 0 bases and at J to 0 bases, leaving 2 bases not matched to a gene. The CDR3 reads CASSLGQGTTNEKLFF. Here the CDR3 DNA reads TGTGCCAGCAGCTTGGGACAGGGAACAACTAATGAAAAACTGTTTTTT. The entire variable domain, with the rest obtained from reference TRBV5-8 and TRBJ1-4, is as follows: EAGVTQSPTHLIKTRGQQATLRCSPISGHTSVYWYQQALGLGLQFLLWYDEGEERNRGNFPPRFSGRQFPNYSSELNVNALELEDSALYLCASSLGQGTTNEKLFFGSGTQLSVL.

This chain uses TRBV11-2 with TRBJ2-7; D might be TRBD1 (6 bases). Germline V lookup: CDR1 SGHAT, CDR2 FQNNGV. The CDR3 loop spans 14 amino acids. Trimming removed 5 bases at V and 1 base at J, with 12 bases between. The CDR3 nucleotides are TGTGCCAGCAGCCGGACAGCGAGTTCCTACGAGCAGTACTTC. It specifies CASSRTASSYEQYF.

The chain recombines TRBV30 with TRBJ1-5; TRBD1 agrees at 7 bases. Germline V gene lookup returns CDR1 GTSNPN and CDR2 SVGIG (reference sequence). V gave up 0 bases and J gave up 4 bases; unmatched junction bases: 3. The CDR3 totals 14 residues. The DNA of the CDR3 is TGTGCCTGGAGTGTCGGCAGGGGGAATCAGCCCCAGCATTTT. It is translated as CAWSVGRGNQPQHF.

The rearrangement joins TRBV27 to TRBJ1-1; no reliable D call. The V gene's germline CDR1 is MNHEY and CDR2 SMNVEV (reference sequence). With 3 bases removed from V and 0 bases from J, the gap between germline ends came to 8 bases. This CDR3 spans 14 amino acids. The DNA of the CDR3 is TGTGCCAGCAGTTTTGAGGGTCTGAACACTGAAGCTTTCTTT. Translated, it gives CASSFEGLNTEAFF.

The CDR3 bases are TGTGCCAGCTCACCTATTCGGAGGGGAGGCTCCTACAATGAGCAGTTCTTC. This sequence encodes CASSPIRRGGSYNEQFF. This chain joins TRBV18 and TRBJ2-1; tentative D call: TRBD2 (6 bases). Germline V gene data show CDR1 as KGHSH and CDR2 as LQKENI. This CDR3 has 17 amino acids. Trimming removed 3 bases from V and 0 bases from J, with 15 bases in between. Combining the CDR3 with reference TRBV18 and TRBJ2-1 gives the whole variable domain NAGVMQNPRHLVRRRGQEARLRCSPMKGHSHVYWYRQLPEEGLKFMVYLQKENIIDESGMPKERFSAEFPKEGPSILRIQQVVRGDSAAYFCASSPIRRGGSYNEQFFGPGTRLTVL.

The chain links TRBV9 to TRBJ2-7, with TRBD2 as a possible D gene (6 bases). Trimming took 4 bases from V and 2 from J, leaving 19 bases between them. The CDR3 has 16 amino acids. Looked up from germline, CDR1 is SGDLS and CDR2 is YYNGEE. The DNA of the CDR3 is TGTGCCAGCAGCCCTCGGGGTAGCGGAGCCCCCTACGAGCAGTACTTC. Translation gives CASSPRGSGAPYEQYF.

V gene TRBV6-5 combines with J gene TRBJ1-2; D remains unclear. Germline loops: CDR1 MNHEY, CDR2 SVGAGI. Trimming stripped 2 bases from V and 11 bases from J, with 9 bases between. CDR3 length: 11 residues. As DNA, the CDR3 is TGTGCCAGCAGTTACGGGCAGGCGTACACCTTC. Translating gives CASSYGQAYTF.

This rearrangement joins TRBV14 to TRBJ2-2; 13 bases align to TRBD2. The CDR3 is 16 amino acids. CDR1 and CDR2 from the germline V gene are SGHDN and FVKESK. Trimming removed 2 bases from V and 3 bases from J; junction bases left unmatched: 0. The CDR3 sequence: CASSQTSGRDTGELFF. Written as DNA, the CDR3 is TGTGCCAGCAGCCAAACTAGCGGGAGGGACACCGGGGAGCTGTTTTTT.

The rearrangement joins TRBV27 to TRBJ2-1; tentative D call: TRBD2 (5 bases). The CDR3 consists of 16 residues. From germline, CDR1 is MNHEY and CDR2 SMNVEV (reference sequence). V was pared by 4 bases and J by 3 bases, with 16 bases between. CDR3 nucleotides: TGTGCCAGCAGTTCCCACAGCGGAGCTTACTACAATGAGCAGTTCTTC. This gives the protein CASSSHSGAYYNEQFF.

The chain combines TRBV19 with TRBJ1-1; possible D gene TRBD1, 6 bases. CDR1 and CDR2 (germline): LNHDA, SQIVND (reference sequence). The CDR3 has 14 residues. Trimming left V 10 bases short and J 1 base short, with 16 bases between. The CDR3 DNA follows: TGTGCCACCAGAAGGGGGGGGGAGAACACTGAAGCTTTCTTT. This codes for CATRRGGENTEAFF.

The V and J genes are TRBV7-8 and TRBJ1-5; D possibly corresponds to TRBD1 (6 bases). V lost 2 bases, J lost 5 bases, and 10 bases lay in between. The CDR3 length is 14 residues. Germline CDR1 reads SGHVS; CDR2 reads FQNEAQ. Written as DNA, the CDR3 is TGTGCCAGCAGCTTAAGGGCAGGGGATCAGCCCCAGCATTTT. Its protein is CASSLRAGDQPQHF.

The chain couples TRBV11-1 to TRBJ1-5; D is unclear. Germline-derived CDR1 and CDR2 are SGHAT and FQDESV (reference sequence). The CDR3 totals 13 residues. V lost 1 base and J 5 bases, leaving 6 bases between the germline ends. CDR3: CASSLDGYQPQHF. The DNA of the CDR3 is TGTGCCAGCAGCTTAGACGGGTATCAGCCCCAGCATTTT.

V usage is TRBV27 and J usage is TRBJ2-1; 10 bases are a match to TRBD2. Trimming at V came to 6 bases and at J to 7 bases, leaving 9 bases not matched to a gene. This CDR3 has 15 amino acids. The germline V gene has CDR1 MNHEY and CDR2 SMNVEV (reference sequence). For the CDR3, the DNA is TGTGCCAGCAGGCTGCTAGCGGGAGTATTAAATGAGCAGTTCTTC. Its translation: CASRLLAGVLNEQFF.

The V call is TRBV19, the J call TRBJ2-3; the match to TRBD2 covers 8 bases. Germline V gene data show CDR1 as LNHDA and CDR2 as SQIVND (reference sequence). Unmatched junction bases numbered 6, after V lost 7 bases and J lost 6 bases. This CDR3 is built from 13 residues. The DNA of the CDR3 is TGTGCCAGTAAGGCGGGAGGTGTGGATACGCAGTATTTT. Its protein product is CASKAGGVDTQYF.

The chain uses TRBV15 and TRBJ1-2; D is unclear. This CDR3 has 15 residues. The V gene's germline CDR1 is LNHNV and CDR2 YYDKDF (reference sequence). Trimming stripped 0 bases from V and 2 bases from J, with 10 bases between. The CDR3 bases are TGTGCCACCAGCAGAGATCTCCAGGCCAACTATGGCTACACCTTC. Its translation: CATSRDLQANYGYTF.